These 15 T cell receptor beta chains share one sample of origin, sequenced in a study of T cell changes during pregnancy in multiple sclerosis. Generated by immunoSEQ multiplex PCR, the TCRdb table keeps only in-frame clones and is missing some. The sample has just over 60,000 clones; 92% are singletons. The sequences come from peripheral blood, collected in the second trimester of pregnancy. The receptors were sampled from a female donor in good health, enrolled as a control in a pregnancy study.

The chain uses TRBV7-9 and TRBJ2-1; 8 bases align to TRBD2. With V trimmed by 5 bases and J by 0 bases, 6 bases remained unmatched. The germline gives CDR1 SEHNR, CDR2 FQNEAQ (reference sequence). CDR3 size: 16 residues. CDR3 region: CASSQTSVSSYNEQFF. Here the CDR3 DNA reads TGTGCCAGCAGCCAGACTAGCGTTAGCTCCTACAATGAGCAGTTCTTC.

CDR3 region: CASSSSGLLYNEQFF. The DNA of the CDR3 is TGTGCCAGCAGCTCCAGCGGGCTTCTCTACAATGAGCAGTTCTTC. The rearrangement uses TRBV11-3 and TRBJ2-1; D possibly corresponds to TRBD2 (6 bases). This CDR3 spans 15 amino acids. V shed 4 bases and J shed 3 bases, with 13 bases lying between them. Per germline, CDR1 SGHNT and CDR2 YENEEA.

This chain connects TRBV6-6 to TRBJ2-7; perhaps TRBD1 as D (5 bases). Trimming pared 2 bases from V and 2 bases from J, leaving 16 bases between. Looked up from germline, CDR1 is MNHNY and CDR2 is SVGAGI (reference sequence). There are 16 residues in the CDR3. CDR3 in DNA: TGTGCCAGCAGTTACAATTCACAGGCAATTCCCTACGAGCAGTACTTC. Its translation is CASSYNSQAIPYEQYF.

V is TRBV11-2 and J is TRBJ1-4; tentatively, D is TRBD1 (5 bases). The CDR3 sequence is 14 residues long. From germline, CDR1 is SGHAT and CDR2 FQNNGV. Trimming removed 5 bases from V and 3 bases from J, with 10 bases in between. The CDR3 DNA sequence: TGTGCCAGCAGCGAGGGGAGGTCTAATGAAAAACTGTTTTTT. Its protein product is CASSEGRSNEKLFF.

This clone was picked up one time. V is TRBV18 and J is TRBJ1-2, with TRBD1 identical over 7 bases. Germline lookup yields CDR1 KGHSH and CDR2 LQKENI. V shed 3 bases, J shed 3 bases, and the junction held 4 bases outside the gene matches. CDR3 length: 14 amino acids. CDR3 amino acids: CASSPTTGDYGYTF. CDR3 DNA sequence: TGTGCCAGCTCACCGACTACAGGGGACTATGGCTACACCTTC.

This clone showed up just once. The J gene is TRBJ1-2, the V gene TRBV4-3; D gene uncertain. The germline CDR1 and CDR2 sequences are LGHNA and YSLEER. The CDR3 sequence is 14 residues long. With 4 bases removed from V and 4 bases from J, the gap between germline ends came to 13 bases. The CDR3: CASSRRLAPYGYTF. The CDR3 DNA sequence: TGCGCCAGCAGCCGGCGACTTGCCCCCTATGGCTACACCTTC.

This clone was seen just once. The chain uses TRBV11-2 and TRBJ2-3; D perhaps matches TRBD1 (7 bases). The CDR3 covers 16 residues. Germline values: CDR1 SGHAT, CDR2 FQNNGV. Trimming took off 5 bases at V and 0 bases at J, with 15 bases between the two ends. CDR3 residues: CASSRGTATSTDTQYF. The CDR3 DNA sequence: TGTGCCAGCAGCCGGGGGACAGCTACTAGCACAGATACGCAGTATTTT.

V is TRBV29-1 and J is TRBJ1-2, with 7 bases aligning to TRBD1. In germline, CDR1 is SQVTM, CDR2 ANQGSEA. The trim removed 5 bases at V and 6 bases at J, leaving 3 bases unmatched. The CDR3 contains 11 residues. The CDR3 coding sequence is TGCAGCGTTTCGGGACAGAATGGCTACACCTTC. Its protein product is CSVSGQNGYTF.

The chain carries TRBV27 and TRBJ2-1; D might be TRBD2 (5 bases). Trimming left V 2 bases short and J 0 bases short, with 5 bases between. The length of the CDR3 is 14 residues. Germline CDR1 is MNHEY and CDR2 is SMNVEV (reference sequence). CDR3 amino acids: CASSLAGSYNEQFF. The CDR3 nucleotides are TGTGCCAGCAGTTTAGCGGGCTCCTACAATGAGCAGTTCTTC.

This clone showed up just a few times. The chain uses TRBV9 and TRBJ1-1; D is uncertain. The V gene's germline CDR1 is SGDLS and CDR2 YYNGEE. Trimming stripped 9 bases from V and 4 bases from J, with 16 bases between. This CDR3 contains 13 residues. The CDR3 reads CATVTGRVTEAFF. CDR3 sequence (DNA): TGTGCCACCGTAACCGGGCGGGTCACTGAAGCTTTCTTT.

The chain links TRBV7-6 to TRBJ2-7, with D possibly TRBD1 on 6 matching bases. Trimming took off 1 base at V and 4 bases at J, with 11 bases between the two ends. This CDR3 is built from 14 residues. Looked up from germline, CDR1 is SGHVS and CDR2 is FNYEAQ. CDR3 nucleotides: TGTGCCAGCAGCTTAGGGACAGAGTCTTACGAGCAGTACTTC. Amino acids: CASSLGTESYEQYF. The entire variable domain, with the rest obtained from reference TRBV7-6 and TRBJ2-7, is as follows: GAGVSQSPRYKVTKRGQDVALRCDPISGHVSLYWYRQALGQGPEFLTYFNYEAQQDKSGLPNDRFSAERPEGSISTLTIQRTEQRDSAMYRCASSLGTESYEQYFGPGTRLTVT.

The V and J genes are TRBV19 and TRBJ2-7; possible D gene TRBD2, 6 bases. CDR1 LNHDA and CDR2 SQIVND come from the germline V gene (reference sequence). V lost 6 bases, J lost 5 bases, and 14 bases lay in between. The CDR3 runs 13 residues. CDR3 residues: CASREGGTDEQYF. CDR3 bases: TGTGCCAGTAGGGAAGGAGGGACCGACGAGCAGTACTTC.

This rearrangement joins TRBV6-1 to TRBJ2-1, with a tentative D call TRBD1 (6 bases). V lost 2 bases to trimming and J lost 4 bases, with 12 bases between them. This CDR3 comprises 15 residues. Germline assignment: CDR1 MNHNS and CDR2 SASEGT. Here the CDR3 reads CASSEFGGSYNEQFF. In nucleotides, the CDR3 is TGTGCCAGCAGTGAATTTGGGGGCTCGTACAATGAGCAGTTCTTC.

The J gene is TRBJ2-7, the V gene TRBV5-1, with a weak D call TRBD2 (5 bases). The CDR3 has 13 residues. V was shortened by 3 bases and J by 2 bases, with 9 bases between the two germline ends. CDR1 is SGHRS and CDR2 is YFSETQ in the germline V gene. CDR3 coding DNA: TGCGCCAGCAGCTCGGACGGGACCTACGAGCAGTACTTC. Translation gives CASSSDGTYEQYF.

For the CDR3, the DNA is TGTGCCAGCAGCTGGGGCGGGACAGGCAGCATTCAGTACTTC. Translating gives CASSWGGTGSIQYF. The V call is TRBV5-6, the J call TRBJ2-4; the match to TRBD1 covers 8 bases. The trim removed 3 bases at V and 9 bases at J, leaving 8 bases unmatched. The V gene's germline CDR1 is SGHDT and CDR2 YYEEEE. This CDR3 comprises 14 residues.